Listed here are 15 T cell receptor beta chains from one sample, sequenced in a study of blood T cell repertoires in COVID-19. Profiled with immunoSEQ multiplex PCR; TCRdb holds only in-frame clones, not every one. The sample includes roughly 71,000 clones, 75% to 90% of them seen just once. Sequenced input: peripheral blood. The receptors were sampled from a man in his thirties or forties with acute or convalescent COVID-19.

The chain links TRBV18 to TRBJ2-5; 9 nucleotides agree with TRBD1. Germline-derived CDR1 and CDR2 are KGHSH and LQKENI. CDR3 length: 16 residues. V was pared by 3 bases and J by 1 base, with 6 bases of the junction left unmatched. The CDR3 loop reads CASSPLTGGTQETQYF. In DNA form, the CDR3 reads TGTGCCAGCTCACCTTTGACAGGGGGAACCCAAGAGACCCAGTACTTC.

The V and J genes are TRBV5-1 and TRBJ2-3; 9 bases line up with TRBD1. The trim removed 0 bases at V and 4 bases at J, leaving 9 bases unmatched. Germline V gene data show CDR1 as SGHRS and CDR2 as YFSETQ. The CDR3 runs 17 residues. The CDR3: CASSLAGPGQGSDTQYF. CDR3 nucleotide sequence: TGCGCCAGCAGCTTGGCCGGACCGGGACAGGGTTCAGATACGCAGTATTTT.

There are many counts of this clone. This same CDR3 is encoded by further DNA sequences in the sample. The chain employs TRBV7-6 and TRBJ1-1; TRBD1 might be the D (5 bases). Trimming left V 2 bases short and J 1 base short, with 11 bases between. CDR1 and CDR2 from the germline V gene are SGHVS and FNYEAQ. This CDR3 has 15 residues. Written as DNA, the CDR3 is TGTGCCAGCAGCTTATCACAGGTATCGAACACTGAAGCTTTCTTT. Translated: CASSLSQVSNTEAFF.

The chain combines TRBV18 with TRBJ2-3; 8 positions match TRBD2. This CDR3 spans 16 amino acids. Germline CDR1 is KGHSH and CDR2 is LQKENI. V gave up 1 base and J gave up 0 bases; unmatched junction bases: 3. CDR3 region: CASSPLLAGSTDTQYF. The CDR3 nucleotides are TGTGCCAGCTCACCACTCTTAGCGGGGAGCACAGATACGCAGTATTTT.

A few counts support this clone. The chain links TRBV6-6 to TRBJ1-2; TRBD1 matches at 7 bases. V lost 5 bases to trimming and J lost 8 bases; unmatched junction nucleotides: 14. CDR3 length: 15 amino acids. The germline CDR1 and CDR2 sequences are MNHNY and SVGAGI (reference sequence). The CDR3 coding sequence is TGTGCCAGCAGTCAGACAGGGACAGCGTATTGGGGCTACACCTTC. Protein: CASSQTGTAYWGYTF.

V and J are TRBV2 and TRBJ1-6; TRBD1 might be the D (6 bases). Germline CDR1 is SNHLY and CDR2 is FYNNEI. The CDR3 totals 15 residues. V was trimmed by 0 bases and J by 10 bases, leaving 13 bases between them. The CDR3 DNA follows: TGTGCCAGCAGTGAAGCGCGAACAGGGCTGTCACCCCTCCACTTT. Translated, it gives CASSEARTGLSPLHF.

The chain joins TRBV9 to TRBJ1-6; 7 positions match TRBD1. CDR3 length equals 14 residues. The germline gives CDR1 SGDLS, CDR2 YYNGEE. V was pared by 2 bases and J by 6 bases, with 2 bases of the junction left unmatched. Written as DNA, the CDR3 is TGTGCCAGCAGCGTCCGGGACAGTAATTCACCCCTCCACTTT. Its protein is CASSVRDSNSPLHF. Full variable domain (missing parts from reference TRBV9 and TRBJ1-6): DSGVTQTPKHLITATGQRVTLRCSPRSGDLSVYWYQQSLDQGLQFLIQYYNGEERAKGNILERFSAQQFPDLHSELNLSSLELGDSALYFCASSVRDSNSPLHFGNGTRLTVT.

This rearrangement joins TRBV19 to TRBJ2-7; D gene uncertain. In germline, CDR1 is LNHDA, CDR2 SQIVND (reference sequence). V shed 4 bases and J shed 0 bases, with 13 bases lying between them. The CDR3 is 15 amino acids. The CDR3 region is CASSKAAISSYEQYF. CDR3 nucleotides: TGTGCCAGTAGTAAGGCAGCGATCAGCTCCTACGAGCAGTACTTC.

The CDR3 sequence is CASTGFRTDTQYF. CDR3 coding DNA: TGTGCCAGCACGGGGTTCAGGACAGATACGCAGTATTTT. The J gene is TRBJ2-3, the V gene TRBV12-3 or TRBV12-4; D perhaps matches TRBD2 (5 bases). The V end was cut by 7 bases, the J end by 3 bases, with 11 bases between. CDR3 size: 13 residues.

The CDR3 spells CASSLEGTVYGYTF. The CDR3 bases are TGCGCCAGCAGCTTGGAGGGGACAGTCTATGGCTACACCTTC. The chain has TRBV5-1 and TRBJ1-2, with 7 bases that match TRBD1. CDR1 is SGHRS, CDR2 YFSETQ, per germline. This CDR3 has 14 residues. J was trimmed by 4 bases and V by 0 bases; bases with no gene match: 3.

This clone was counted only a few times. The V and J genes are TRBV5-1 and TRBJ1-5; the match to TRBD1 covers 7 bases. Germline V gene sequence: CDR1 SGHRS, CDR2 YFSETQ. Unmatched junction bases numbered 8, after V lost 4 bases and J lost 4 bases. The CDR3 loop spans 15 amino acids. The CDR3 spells CASSVEGAGNQPQHF. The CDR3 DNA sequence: TGCGCCAGCAGCGTGGAGGGGGCAGGTAATCAGCCCCAGCATTTT.

This CDR3 reads CASSLLGTSNTEAFF. The DNA of the CDR3 is TGTGCCAGCAGCTTGCTCGGGACTAGCAACACTGAAGCTTTCTTT. This chain connects TRBV5-4 to TRBJ1-1, with D maybe TRBD1 (5 bases). CDR1 is SGHNT, CDR2 YYREEE, per germline (reference sequence). CDR3 size: 15 residues. V lost 1 base, J lost 2 bases, and 12 bases lay in between.

The CDR3 sequence is CASSMRDPLRWTYNSPLHF. CDR3 DNA sequence: TGTGCCAGTAGTATGCGGGACCCACTTCGGTGGACTTATAATTCACCCCTCCACTTT. This chain connects TRBV19 to TRBJ1-6; D perhaps matches TRBD1 (5 bases). The V end was cut by 3 bases, the J end by 4 bases, with 22 bases between. The CDR3 has 19 residues. Germline V gene data show CDR1 as LNHDA and CDR2 as SQIVND (reference sequence).

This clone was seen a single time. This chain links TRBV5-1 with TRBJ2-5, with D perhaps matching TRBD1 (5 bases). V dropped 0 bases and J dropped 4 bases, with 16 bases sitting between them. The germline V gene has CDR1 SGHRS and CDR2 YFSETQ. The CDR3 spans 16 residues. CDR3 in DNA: TGCGCCAGCAGCTTGGCCCCACACCTAAGGGGAGAGACCCAGTACTTC. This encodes CASSLAPHLRGETQYF.

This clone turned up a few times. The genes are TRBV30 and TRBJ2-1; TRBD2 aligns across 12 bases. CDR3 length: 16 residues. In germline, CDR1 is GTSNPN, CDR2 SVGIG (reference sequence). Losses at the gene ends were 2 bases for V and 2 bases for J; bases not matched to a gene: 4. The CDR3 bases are TGTGCCTGGAGTCCACTAGCGGGGGGACCCTACAATGAGCAGTTCTTC. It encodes CAWSPLAGGPYNEQFF.